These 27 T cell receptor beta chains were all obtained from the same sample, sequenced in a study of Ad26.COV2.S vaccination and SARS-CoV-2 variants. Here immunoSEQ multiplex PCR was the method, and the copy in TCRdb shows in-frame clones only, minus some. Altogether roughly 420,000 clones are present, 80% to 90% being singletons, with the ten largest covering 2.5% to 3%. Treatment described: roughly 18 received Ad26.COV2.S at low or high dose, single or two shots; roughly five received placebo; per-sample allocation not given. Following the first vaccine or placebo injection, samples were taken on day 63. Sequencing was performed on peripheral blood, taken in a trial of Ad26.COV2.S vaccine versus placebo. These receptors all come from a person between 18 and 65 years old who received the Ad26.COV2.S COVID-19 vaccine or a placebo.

CDR3 in DNA: TGTGCCAGCAGCGCACAGGGACGGAGTCAGCCCCAGCATTTT. It codes for CASSAQGRSQPQHF. The chain combines TRBV9 with TRBJ1-5, with TRBD1 as a possible D gene (6 bases). V was shortened by 3 bases and J by 6 bases, with 13 bases between the two germline ends. Germline loops: CDR1 SGDLS, CDR2 YYNGEE. The CDR3 extends over 14 amino acids.

CDR3 region: CASSLNGELFF. CDR3 coding DNA: TGTGCCAGCAGCTTAAACGGGGAGCTGTTTTTT. J is TRBJ2-2 and V is TRBV5-6; D gene ambiguous. The CDR3 consists of 11 residues. Trimming shortened V by 2 bases and J by 7 bases, and 3 bases separated the two germline ends. Germline CDR1 and CDR2: SGHDT and YYEEEE.

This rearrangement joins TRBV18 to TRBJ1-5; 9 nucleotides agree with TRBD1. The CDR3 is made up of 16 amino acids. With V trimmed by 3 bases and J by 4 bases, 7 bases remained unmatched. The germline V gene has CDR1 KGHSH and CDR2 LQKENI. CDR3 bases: TGTGCCAGCTCACCTAATGGGGACAGGGATAATCAGCCCCAGCATTTT. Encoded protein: CASSPNGDRDNQPQHF.

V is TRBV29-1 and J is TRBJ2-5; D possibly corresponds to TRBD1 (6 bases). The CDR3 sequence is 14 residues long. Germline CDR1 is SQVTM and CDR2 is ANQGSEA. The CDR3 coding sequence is TGCACCGCAAACAGAGCAGGGGCCGGGGAGACCCAGTACTTC. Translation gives CTANRAGAGETQYF.

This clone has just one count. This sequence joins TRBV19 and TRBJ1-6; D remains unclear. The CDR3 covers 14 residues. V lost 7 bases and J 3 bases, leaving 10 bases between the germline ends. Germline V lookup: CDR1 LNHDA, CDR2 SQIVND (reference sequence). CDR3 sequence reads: CASKDRSYNSPLHF. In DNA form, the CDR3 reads TGTGCCAGTAAAGATAGGAGCTATAATTCACCCCTCCACTTT.

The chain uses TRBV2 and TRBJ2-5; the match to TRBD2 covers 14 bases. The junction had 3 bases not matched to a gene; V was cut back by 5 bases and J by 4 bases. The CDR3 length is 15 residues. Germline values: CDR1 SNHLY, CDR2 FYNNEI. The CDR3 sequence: CASSTGLAGAETQYF. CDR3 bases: TGTGCCAGCAGTACGGGACTAGCGGGGGCAGAGACCCAGTACTTC.

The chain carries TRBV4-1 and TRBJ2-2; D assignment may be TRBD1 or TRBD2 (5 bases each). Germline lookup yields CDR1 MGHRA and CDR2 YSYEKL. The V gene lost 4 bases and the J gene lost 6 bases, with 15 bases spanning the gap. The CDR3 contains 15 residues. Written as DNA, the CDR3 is TGCGCCAGCAGCCGATCCGGGACCGTGGCCGGGGAGCTGTTTTTT. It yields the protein CASSRSGTVAGELFF.

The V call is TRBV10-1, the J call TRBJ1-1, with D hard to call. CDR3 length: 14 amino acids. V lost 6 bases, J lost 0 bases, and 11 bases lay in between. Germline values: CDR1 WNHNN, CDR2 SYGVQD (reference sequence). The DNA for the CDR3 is TGCGCCAGCAGAATACACCGAATGAACACTGAAGCTTTCTTT. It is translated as CASRIHRMNTEAFF.

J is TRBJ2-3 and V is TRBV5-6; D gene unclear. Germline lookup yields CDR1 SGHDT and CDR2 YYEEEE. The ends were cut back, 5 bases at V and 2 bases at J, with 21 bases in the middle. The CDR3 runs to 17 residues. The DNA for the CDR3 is TGTGCCAGCAGGCCTATGGTCTCGGGCCCAACCACAGATACGCAGTATTTT. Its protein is CASRPMVSGPTTDTQYF.

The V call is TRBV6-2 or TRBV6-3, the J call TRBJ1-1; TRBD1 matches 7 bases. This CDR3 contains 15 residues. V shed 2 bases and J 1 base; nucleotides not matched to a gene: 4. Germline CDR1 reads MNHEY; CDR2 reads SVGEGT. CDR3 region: CASSYPRGANTEAFF. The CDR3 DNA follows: TGTGCCAGCAGTTACCCCAGGGGGGCGAACACTGAAGCTTTCTTT.

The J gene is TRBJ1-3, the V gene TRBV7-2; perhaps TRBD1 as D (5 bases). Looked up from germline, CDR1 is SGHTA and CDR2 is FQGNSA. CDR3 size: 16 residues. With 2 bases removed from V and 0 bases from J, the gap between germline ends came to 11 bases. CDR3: CASSLSAGVSGNTIYF. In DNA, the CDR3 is TGTGCCAGCAGCTTAAGCGCGGGGGTCTCTGGAAACACCATATATTTT.

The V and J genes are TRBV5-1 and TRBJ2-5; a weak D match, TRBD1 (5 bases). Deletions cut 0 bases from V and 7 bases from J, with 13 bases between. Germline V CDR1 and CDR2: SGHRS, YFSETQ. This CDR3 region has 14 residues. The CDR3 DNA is TGCGCCAGCAGCTTGGAAGGGGTCTCGAGGACCCAGTACTTC. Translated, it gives CASSLEGVSRTQYF.

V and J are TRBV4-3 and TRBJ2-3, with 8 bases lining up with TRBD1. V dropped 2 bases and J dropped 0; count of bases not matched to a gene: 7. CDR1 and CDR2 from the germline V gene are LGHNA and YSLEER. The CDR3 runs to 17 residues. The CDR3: CASSQQTRTGSTDTQYF. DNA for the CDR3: TGCGCCAGCAGCCAACAAACCCGGACAGGGAGCACAGATACGCAGTATTTT.

The CDR3 sequence: CASSRPSWRGDYEQYF. DNA for the CDR3: TGTGCCAGCAGCCGACCCTCCTGGCGGGGGGACTACGAGCAGTACTTC. The rearrangement joins TRBV11-2 to TRBJ2-7, with 8 bases aligning to TRBD2. This CDR3 region has 16 residues. Germline CDR1 and CDR2: SGHAT and FQNNGV. V lost 5 bases to trimming and J lost 3 bases; unmatched junction nucleotides: 12.

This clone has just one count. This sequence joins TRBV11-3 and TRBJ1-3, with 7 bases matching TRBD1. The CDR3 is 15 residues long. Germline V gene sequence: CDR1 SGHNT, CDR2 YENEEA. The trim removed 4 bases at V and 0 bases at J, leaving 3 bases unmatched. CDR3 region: CASSSGTASGNTIYF. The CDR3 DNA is TGTGCCAGCAGCTCCGGGACAGCCTCTGGAAACACCATATATTTT.

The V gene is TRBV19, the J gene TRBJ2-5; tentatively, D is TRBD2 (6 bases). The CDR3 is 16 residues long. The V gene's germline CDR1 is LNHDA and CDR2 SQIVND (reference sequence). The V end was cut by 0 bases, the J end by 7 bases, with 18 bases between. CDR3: CASSIEGGIGWGTQYF. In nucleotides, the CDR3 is TGTGCCAGTAGTATAGAAGGAGGGATAGGGTGGGGGACCCAGTACTTC.

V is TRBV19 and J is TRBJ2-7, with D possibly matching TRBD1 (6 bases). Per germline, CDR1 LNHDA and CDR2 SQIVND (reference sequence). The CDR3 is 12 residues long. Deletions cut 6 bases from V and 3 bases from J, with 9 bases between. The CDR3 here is CASSQTGYEQYF. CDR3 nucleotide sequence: TGTGCCAGTAGCCAGACAGGCTACGAGCAGTACTTC.

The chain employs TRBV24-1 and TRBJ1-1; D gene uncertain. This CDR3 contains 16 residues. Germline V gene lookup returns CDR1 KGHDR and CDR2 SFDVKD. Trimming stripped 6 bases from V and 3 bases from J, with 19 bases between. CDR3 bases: TGTGCCACCAGTTCGGGTAGTAGGGTAGGGTACACTGAAGCTTTCTTT. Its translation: CATSSGSRVGYTEAFF.

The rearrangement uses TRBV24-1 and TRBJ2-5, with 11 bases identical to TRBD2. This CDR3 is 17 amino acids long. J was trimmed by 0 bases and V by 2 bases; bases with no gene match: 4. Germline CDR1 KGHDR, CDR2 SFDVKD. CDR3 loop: CATSDSRLAGYQETQYF. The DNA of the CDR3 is TGTGCCACCAGTGATTCTAGACTAGCGGGATACCAAGAGACCCAGTACTTC.

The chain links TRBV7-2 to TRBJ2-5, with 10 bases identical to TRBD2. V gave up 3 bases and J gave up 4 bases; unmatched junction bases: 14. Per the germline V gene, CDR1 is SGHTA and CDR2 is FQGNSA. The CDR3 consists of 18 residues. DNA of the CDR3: TGTGCCAGCAGCTTCATGCCGCGGGTAGCGGGAGGCGGAGAGACCCAGTACTTC. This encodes CASSFMPRVAGGGETQYF.

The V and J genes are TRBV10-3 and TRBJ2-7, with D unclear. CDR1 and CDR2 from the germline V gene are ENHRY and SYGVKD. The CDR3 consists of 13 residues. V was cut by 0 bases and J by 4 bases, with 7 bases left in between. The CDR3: CAISESAVYEQYV. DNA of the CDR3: TGTGCCATCAGTGAGTCGGCAGTTTACGAGCAGTACGTC.

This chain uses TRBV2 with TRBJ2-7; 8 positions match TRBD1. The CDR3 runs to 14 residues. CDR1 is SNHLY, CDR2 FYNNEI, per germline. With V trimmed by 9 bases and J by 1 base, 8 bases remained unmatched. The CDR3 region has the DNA TGTGCCAGTATGGGACAGGTTAGATCCTACGAGCAGTACTTC. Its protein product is CASMGQVRSYEQYF.

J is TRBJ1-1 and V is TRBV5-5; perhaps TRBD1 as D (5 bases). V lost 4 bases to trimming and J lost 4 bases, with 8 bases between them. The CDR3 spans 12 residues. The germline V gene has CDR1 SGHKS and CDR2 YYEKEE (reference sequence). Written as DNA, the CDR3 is TGTGCCAGCAGCGCAGGGATCACTGAAGCTTTCTTT. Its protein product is CASSAGITEAFF.

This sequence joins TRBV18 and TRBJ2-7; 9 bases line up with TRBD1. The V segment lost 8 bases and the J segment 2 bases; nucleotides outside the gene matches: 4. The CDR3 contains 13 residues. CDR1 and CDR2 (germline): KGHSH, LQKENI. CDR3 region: CASGRDRAYEQYF. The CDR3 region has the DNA TGTGCCAGCGGCCGGGACAGGGCCTACGAGCAGTACTTC.

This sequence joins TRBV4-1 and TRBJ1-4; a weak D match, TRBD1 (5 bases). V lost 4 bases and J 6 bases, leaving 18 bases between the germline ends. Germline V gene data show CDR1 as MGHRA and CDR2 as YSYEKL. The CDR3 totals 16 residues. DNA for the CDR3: TGCGCCAGCAGCCTTGGGTGGGGGGAGAGGGATGAAAAACTGTTTTTT. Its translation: CASSLGWGERDEKLFF.

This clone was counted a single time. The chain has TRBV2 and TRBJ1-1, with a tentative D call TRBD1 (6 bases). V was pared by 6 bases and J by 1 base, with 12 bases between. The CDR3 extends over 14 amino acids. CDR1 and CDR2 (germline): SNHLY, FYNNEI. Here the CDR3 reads CASRGGHPNTEAFF. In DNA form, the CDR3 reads TGTGCCAGCAGGGGGGGCCACCCGAACACTGAAGCTTTCTTT.

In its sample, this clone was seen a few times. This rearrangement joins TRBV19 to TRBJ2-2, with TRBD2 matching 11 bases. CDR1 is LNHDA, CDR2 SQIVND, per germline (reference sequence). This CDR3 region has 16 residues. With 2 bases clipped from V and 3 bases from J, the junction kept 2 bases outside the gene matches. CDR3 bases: TGTGCCAGTAGTATAAATAGCGGGGGGGACACCGGGGAGCTGTTTTTT. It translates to CASSINSGGDTGELFF.